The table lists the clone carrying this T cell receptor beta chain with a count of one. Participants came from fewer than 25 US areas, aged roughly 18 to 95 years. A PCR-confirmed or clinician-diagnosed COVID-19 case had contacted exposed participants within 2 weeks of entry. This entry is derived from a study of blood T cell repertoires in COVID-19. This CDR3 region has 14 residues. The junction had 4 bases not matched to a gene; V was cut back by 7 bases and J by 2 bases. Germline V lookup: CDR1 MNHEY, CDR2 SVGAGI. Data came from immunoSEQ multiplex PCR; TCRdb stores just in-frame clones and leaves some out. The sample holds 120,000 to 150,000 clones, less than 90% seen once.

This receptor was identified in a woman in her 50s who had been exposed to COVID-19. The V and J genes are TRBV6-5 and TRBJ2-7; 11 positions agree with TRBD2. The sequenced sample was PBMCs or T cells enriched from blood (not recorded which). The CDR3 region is CASIPGLAAYEQYF. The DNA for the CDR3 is TGTGCCAGCATCCCGGGACTAGCGGCCTACGAGCAGTACTTC.